Listed here are 8 T cell receptor beta chains from one sample, sequenced in a study of response to subunit inactivated influenza vaccine (dated by TCRdb to between 2017 and 2018). Library preparation used RT-PCR. The run used an Illumina HiSeq 2500. Starting from the raw public reads, TCRdb applied fastp trimming at Q25, assembled clones with MiXCR and retained in-frame beta chains. Rows are combined by CDR3 protein, so each entry shows the most common genes and DNA. The sample yields 450,000 to 600,000 distinct CDR3 sequences; approximately 7.7% were counted once. Approximately 13% of the sample lies in the top ten. The material sequenced was PBMCs from blood, taken roughly 24 months after vaccination. These receptors were taken from a man between 50 and 70 years old who received an inactivated influenza vaccine. Donor details come from another sample of the same person, matched by shared clones.

This clonotype was counted a few times. V and J are TRBV12-3 or TRBV12-4 and TRBJ2-4, with a possible D match to TRBD2 (7 bases). The CDR3 consists of 14 residues. V lost 5 bases and J 7 bases, leaving 15 bases between the germline ends. CDR3 region: CASSLGGGLNIQYF. The CDR3 DNA sequence: TGTGCCAGCAGTCTAGGGGGGGGTCTGAACATTCAGTACTTC.

This clonotype was detected ten times or more. V is TRBV6-1 and J is TRBJ2-1; TRBD2 matches 7 bases. This CDR3 is 14 amino acids long. Per germline, CDR1 MNHNS and CDR2 SASEGT. The V and J ends lost 6 bases and 5 bases, in that order; junction bases with no gene match: 7. CDR3 loop: CASRSRLADNEQFF. The CDR3 DNA sequence: TGTGCCAGCAGGTCCCGGCTAGCGGACAATGAGCAGTTCTTC.

V and J are TRBV27 and TRBJ2-3, with unresolved D. The CDR3 extends over 14 amino acids. The germline V gene encodes CDR1 MNHEY and CDR2 SMNVEV (reference sequence). Trimming left V 2 bases short and J 9 bases short, with 15 bases between. CDR3 region: CASSLAGPTSTQYF. The CDR3 DNA is TGTGCCAGCAGTTTAGCTGGACCTACCTCAACGCAGTATTTT.

This clonotype was counted between two and nine times. This sequence joins TRBV5-6 and TRBJ2-5; 9 bases agree with TRBD1. V lost 2 bases and J lost 2; bases outside the gene matches: 7. The CDR3 length is 16 residues. The V gene's germline CDR1 is SGHDT and CDR2 YYEEEE. The CDR3 protein is CASSLTGGPFQETQYF. CDR3 nucleotides: TGTGCCAGCAGCTTAACAGGGGGCCCTTTTCAAGAGACCCAGTACTTC.

The chain has TRBV12-5 and TRBJ2-3; TRBD2 aligns across 10 bases. Trimming removed 3 bases from V and 1 base from J; junction bases left unmatched: 10. The germline gives CDR1 LGHNT, CDR2 FRNRAP. This CDR3 contains 18 residues. CDR3 DNA: TGTGCTAGTGGTTTCGCCCTAAGCGGGAGGGCCCGCACAGATACGCAGTATTTT. This gives the protein CASGFALSGRARTDTQYF.

This clonotype was seen more than once but under ten times. CDR3 coding DNA: TGTGCCACCAGTGAGCGGGAGACCCAGTACTTC. Its translation is CATSERETQYF. V and J are TRBV15 and TRBJ2-5, with D possibly matching TRBD2 (5 bases). Germline loops: CDR1 LNHNV, CDR2 YYDKDF (reference sequence). The CDR3 runs to 11 residues. Trimming stripped 6 bases from V and 5 bases from J, with 7 bases between.

In its sample, this clonotype was seen many times. The rearrangement uses TRBV7-2 and TRBJ1-1; a weak D match, TRBD1 (5 bases). V gave up 6 bases and J gave up 0 bases, with 17 bases separating them. This CDR3 comprises 16 residues. Germline V gives CDR1 SGHTA, CDR2 FQGNSA. The CDR3 loop reads CASRQDTGTVNTEAFF. In nucleotides, the CDR3 is TGTGCCAGCAGACAAGACACCGGGACGGTGAACACTGAAGCTTTCTTT.

This chain connects TRBV14 to TRBJ1-3, with D uncertain. Germline CDR1 is SGHDN and CDR2 is FVKESK. There are 16 residues in the CDR3. Deletions cut 1 base from V and 0 bases from J, with 10 bases between. Written as DNA, the CDR3 is TGTGCCAGCAGCCAAGGCAATGGGTACTCTGGAAACACCATATATTTT. Protein sequence: CASSQGNGYSGNTIYF.